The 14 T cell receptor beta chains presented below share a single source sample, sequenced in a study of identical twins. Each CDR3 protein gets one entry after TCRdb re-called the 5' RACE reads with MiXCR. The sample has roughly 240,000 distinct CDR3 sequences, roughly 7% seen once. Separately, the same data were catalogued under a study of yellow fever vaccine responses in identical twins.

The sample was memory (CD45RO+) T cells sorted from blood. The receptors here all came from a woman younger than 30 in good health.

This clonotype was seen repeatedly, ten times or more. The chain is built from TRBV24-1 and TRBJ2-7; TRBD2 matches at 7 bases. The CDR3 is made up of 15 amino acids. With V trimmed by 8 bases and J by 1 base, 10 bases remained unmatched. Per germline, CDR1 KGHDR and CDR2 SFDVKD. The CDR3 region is CATKGGAGASYEQYF. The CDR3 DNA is TGTGCCACCAAGGGTGGTGCGGGAGCGTCCTACGAGCAGTACTTC.

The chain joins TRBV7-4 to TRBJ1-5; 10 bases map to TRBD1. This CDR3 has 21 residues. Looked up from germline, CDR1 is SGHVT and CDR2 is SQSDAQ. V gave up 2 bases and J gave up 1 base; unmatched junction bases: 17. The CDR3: CASSLRNGTGVEASSNQPQHF. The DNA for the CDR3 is TGTGCCAGCAGCTTACGAAACGGGACAGGGGTCGAGGCCTCGAGCAATCAGCCCCAGCATTTT.

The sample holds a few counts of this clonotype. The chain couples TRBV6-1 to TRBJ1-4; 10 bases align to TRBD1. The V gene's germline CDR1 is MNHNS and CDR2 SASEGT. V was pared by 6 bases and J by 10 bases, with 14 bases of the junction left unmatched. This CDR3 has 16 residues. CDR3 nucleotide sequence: TGTGCCAGCAGAAAACATACCGGGACAGGGGAGGGAAAACTGTTTTTT. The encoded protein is CASRKHTGTGEGKLFF.

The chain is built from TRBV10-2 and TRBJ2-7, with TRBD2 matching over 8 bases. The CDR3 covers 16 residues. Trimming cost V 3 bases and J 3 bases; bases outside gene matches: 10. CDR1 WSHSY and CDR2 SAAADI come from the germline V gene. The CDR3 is CASSDPTSGGNYEQYF. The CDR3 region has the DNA TGCGCCAGCAGTGACCCTACTAGCGGTGGTAACTACGAGCAGTACTTC.

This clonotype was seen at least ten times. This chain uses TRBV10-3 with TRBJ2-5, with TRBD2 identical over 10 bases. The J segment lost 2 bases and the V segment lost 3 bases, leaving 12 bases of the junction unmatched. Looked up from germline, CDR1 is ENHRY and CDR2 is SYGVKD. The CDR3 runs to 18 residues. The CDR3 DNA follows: TGTGCCATCAGTGACGGTTTAGCGGGAGGTGATGGGCAAGAGACCCAGTACTTC. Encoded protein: CAISDGLAGGDGQETQYF.

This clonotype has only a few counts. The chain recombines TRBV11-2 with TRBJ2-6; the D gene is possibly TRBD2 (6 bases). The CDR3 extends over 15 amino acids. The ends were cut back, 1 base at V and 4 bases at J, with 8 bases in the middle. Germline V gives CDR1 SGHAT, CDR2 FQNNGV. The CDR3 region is CASSLVAAGANVLTF. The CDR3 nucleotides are TGTGCCAGCAGCTTAGTAGCGGCCGGGGCCAACGTCCTGACTTTC.

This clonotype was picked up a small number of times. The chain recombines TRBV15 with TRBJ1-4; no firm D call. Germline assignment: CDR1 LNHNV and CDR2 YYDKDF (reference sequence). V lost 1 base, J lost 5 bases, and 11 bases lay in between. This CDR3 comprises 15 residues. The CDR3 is CATSRVPGSNEKLFF. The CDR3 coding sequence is TGTGCCACCAGCAGAGTGCCGGGGTCGAATGAAAAACTGTTTTTT.

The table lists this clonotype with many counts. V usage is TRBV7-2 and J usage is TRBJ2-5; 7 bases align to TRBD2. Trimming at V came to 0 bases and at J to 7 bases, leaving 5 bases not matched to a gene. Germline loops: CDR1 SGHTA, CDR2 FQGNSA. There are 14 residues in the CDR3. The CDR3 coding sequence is TGTGCCAGCAGCTTAGCGTCTAGCGGAGGGACCCAGTACTTC. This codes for CASSLASSGGTQYF.

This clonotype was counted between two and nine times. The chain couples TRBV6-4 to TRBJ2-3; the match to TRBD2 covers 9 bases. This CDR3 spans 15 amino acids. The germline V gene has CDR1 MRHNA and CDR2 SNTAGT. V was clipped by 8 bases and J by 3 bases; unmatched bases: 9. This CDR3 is CASSIAGEVTDTQYF. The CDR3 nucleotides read TGTGCCAGCTCCATAGCGGGAGAGGTTACAGATACGCAGTATTTT.

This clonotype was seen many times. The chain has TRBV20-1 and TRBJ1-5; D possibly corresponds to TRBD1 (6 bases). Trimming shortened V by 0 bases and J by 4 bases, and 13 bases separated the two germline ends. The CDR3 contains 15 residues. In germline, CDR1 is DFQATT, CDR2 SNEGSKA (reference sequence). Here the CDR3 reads CSARDQRGPNQPQHF. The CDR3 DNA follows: TGCAGTGCTAGAGATCAACGGGGGCCAAATCAGCCCCAGCATTTT.

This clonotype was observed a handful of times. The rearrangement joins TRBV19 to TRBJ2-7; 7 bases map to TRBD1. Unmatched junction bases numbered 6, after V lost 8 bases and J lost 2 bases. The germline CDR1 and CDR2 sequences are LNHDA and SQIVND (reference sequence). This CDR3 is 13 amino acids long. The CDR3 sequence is CASDAGGTYEQYF. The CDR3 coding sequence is TGTGCCAGTGATGCAGGGGGAACCTACGAGCAGTACTTC.

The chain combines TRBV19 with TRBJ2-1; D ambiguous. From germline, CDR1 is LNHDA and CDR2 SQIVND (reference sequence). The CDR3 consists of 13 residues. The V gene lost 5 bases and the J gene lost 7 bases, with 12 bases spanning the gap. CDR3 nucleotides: TGTGCCAGTAGTGAGAGGAGTGAGAATGAGCAGTTCTTC. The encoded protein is CASSERSENEQFF.

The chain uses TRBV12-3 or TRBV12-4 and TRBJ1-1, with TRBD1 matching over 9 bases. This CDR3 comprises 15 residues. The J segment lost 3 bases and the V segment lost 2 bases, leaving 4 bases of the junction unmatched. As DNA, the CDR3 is TGTGCCAGCAGTTTATGGGACAGGGAGTACACTGAAGCTTTCTTT. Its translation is CASSLWDREYTEAFF.

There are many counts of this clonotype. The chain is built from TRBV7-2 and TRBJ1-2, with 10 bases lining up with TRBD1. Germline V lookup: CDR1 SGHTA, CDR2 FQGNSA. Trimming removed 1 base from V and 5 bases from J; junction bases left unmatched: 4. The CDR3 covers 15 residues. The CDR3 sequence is CASSLGVGQGYGYTF. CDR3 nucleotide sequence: TGTGCCAGCAGCTTAGGAGTGGGACAGGGGTATGGCTACACCTTC.